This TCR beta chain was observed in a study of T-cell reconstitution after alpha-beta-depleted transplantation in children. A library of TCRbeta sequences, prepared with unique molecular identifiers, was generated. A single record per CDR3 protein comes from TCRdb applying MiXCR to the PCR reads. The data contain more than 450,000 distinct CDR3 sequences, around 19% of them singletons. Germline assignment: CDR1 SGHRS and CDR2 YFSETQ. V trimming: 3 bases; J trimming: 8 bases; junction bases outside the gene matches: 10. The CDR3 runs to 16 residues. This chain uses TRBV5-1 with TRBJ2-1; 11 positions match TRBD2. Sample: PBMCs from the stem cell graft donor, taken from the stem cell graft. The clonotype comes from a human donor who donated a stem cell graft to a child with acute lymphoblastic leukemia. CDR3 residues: CASSSPFTSGSYEQFF. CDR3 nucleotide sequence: TGCGCCAGCAGCTCGCCTTTTACTAGCGGGAGCTATGAGCAGTTCTTC. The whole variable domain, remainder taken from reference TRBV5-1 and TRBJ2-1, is KAGVTQTPRYLIKTRGQQVTLSCSPISGHRSVSWYQQTPGQGLQFLFEYFSETQRNKGNFPGRFSGRQFSNSRSEMNVSTLELGDSALYLCASSSPFTSGSYEQFFGPGTRLTVL.